These T cell receptor beta chains were read from a single sample in a study of T cells in Graves' hyperthyroidism and ophthalmopathy. TCRdb ran MiXCR on the multiplex PCR reads and lists one entry per CDR3 protein. This table has 250,000 to 300,000 distinct CDR3 sequences, 13% appearing once. Sequencing used blood. All receptors come from a woman aged 25-40 years with Graves' hyperthyroidism that later progressed to Graves' ophthalmopathy. Both conserved end residues are part of each CDR3. A D gene is named only where the DNA matches it firmly. Not every row has a clone size; where given, it reads once, few, many or a size class.

cdr3_nt | cdr3_aa | j_call | v_call | clone_size | d_call
TGCGCCAGCAGCCCGGCGGACTATCGCTCCTACGAGCAGTACTTC | CASSPADYRSYEQYF | TRBJ2-7 | TRBV5-1 | many | .
TGTGCTAGTGGTTCTGGACTAGCGGGAGGTGAGCAGTTCTTC | CASGSGLAGGEQFF | TRBJ2-1 | TRBV12-5 | many | TRBD2
TGTGCCACCAGCAGAGCTAGCGGGAATATGGAGACCCAGTACTTC | CATSRASGNMETQYF | TRBJ2-5 | TRBV15 | few | TRBD2
TGCAGCGTTGCACTTGCCCGGTTGGGGAGGAGGGAGACCCAGTACTTC | CSVALARLGRRETQYF | TRBJ2-5 | TRBV29-1 | many | .
TGTGCCAGCAGTCATCCGCCTATGTCCTACGAGCAGTACTTC | CASSHPPMSYEQYF | TRBJ2-7 | TRBV28 | many | .
TGTGCCAGCAGTGACCGGGACAGGGGGCTATTCTTTTTCGCTTTCTTT | CASSDRDRGLFFFAFF | TRBJ1-1 | TRBV6-1 | . | TRBD1
TGTGCCACCAGGGACTACCTCACCGGGGAGCTGTTTTTT | CATRDYLTGELFF | TRBJ2-2 | TRBV19 | few | TRBD2
TGTGCCAGCAGCCCCCTGGTAGGGGATACGGCTAGCACCTACAATGAGCAGTTCTTC | CASSPLVGDTASTYNEQFF | TRBJ2-1 | TRBV9 | few | .
TGCAGCGTCGGAGGAGACGAGCAGTACTTC | CSVGGDEQYF | TRBJ2-7 | TRBV29-1 | many | .
TGTGCCAGCAGCCTAACTCAGGGGGCGCATTCACCCCTCCACTTT | CASSLTQGAHSPLHF | TRBJ1-6 | TRBV5-5 | many | TRBD1
TGTGCCTGGTGTAGGGCGGGAGTTGTCAATGAGCAGTTCTTC | CAWCRAGVVNEQFF | TRBJ2-1 | TRBV30 | many | TRBD2
TGTGCCAGCAGTTACTCGGGACTAGCGGGAGGCCGGAACACCGGGGAGCTGTTTTTT | CASSYSGLAGGRNTGELFF | TRBJ2-2 | TRBV6-5 | many | TRBD2
TGTGCCACCGAAAGAGGCCGGAATGAGCAGTTCTTC | CATERGRNEQFF | TRBJ2-1 | TRBV19 | few | .
TGTGCCAGCAGCGCCGGCGGGAGTCGGCGCGAGCAGTACTTC | CASSAGGSRREQYF | TRBJ2-7 | TRBV6-2/TRBV6-3 | many | TRBD2
TGTGCCAGCAGTTCAACAACGAACCCCTACGAGCAGTACTTC | CASSSTTNPYEQYF | TRBJ2-7 | TRBV28 | many | .
TGTGCCAGCAGGACAGGGGACACTGAAGCTTTCTTT | CASRTGDTEAFF | TRBJ1-1 | TRBV6-2/TRBV6-3 | many | TRBD1
TGTGCCAGCAGCCCCGAGGGGGAGTGGTCAGATACGCAGTATTTT | CASSPEGEWSDTQYF | TRBJ2-3 | TRBV13 | many | .
TGTGCCATCAGTGTCGACACCTCTATCGTTCAGCAGTACTTC | CAISVDTSIVQQYF | TRBJ2-7 | TRBV10-3 | many | .
TGCGCCAGCAGCCAAGCAAGACAGAACGAGCAGTACTTC | CASSQARQNEQYF | TRBJ2-7 | TRBV4-1 | . | .
TGTGCCAGCAGTTACTCTAGCGGGGGCGAGGTTTACCAAGAGACCCAGTACTTC | CASSYSSGGEVYQETQYF | TRBJ2-5 | TRBV28 | many | TRBD2
TGTGCCAGCACCCTCGGGCAGGGTACGATGTACTTC | CASTLGQGTMYF | TRBJ2-5 | TRBV28 | many | .